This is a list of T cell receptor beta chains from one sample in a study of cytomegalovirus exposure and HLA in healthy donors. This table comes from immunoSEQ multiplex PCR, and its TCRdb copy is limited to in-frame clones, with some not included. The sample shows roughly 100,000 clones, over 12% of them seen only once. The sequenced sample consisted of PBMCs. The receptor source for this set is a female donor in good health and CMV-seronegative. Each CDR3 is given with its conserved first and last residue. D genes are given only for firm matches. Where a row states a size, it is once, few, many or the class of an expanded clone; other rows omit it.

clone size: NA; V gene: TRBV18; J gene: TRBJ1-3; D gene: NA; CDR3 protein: CASSSLLSGNTIYF; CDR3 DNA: TGTGCCAGCTCGAGTCTTCTATCTGGAAACACCATATATTTT
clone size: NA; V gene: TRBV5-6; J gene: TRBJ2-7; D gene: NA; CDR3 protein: CASSFRPGHVYEQYF; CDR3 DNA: TGTGCCAGCAGCTTCCGACCGGGACACGTCTACGAGCAGTACTTC
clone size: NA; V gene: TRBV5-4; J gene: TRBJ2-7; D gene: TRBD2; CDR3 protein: CASSRSGGNSYEQYF; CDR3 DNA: TGTGCCAGCAGCAGGAGCGGGGGGAACTCCTACGAGCAGTACTTC
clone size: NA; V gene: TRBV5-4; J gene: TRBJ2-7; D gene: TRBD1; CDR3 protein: CASSLEPTGTYEQYF; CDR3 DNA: TGTGCCAGCAGCTTGGAACCGACAGGGACCTACGAGCAGTACTTC
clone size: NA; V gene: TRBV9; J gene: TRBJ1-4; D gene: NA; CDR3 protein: CASSPGAKLFF; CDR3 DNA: TGTGCCAGCAGCCCAGGGGCTAAACTGTTTTTT
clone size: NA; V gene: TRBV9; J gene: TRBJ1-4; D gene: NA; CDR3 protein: CASSADTFNEKLFF; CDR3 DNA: TGTGCCAGCAGCGCCGACACATTTAATGAAAAACTGTTTTTT
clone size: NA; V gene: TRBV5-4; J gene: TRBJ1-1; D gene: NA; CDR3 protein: CASSSQGGTEAFF; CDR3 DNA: TGTGCCAGCAGCTCACAGGGTGGCACTGAAGCTTTCTTT
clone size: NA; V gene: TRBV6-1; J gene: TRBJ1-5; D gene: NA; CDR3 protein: CASSEAAGGAGNQPQHF; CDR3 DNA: TGTGCCAGCAGTGAAGCGGCCGGGGGGGCTGGCAATCAGCCCCAGCATTTT
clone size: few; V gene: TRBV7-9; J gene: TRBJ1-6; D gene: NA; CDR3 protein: CASSLMYGANSPLHF; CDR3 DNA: TGTGCCAGCAGCTTAATGTATGGGGCTAATTCACCCCTCCACTTT
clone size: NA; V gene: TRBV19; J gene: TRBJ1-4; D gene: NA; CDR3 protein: CASSESGGTTNEKLFF; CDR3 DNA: TGTGCCAGTAGCGAAAGCGGGGGAACCACTAATGAAAAACTGTTTTTT
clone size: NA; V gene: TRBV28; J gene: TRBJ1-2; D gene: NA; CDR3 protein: CASSSPRISRPSRLSNYGYTF; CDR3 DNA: TGTGCCAGCAGTTCTCCTAGGATCTCGCGACCCTCCCGACTGTCAAACTATGGCTACACCTTC
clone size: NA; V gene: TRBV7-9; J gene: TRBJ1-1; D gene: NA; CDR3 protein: CASSLEGVGTEAFF; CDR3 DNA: TGTGCCAGCAGCTTAGAAGGGGTGGGGACTGAAGCTTTCTTT
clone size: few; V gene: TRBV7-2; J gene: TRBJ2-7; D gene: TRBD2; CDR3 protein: CASSPGLAGGEQYF; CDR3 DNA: TGTGCCAGCAGCCCCGGACTAGCGGGAGGCGAGCAGTACTTC
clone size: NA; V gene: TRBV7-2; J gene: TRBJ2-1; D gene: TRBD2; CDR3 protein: CASSRGRASSYNEQFF; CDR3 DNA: TGTGCCAGCAGCCGCGGGAGGGCGAGCTCCTACAATGAGCAGTTCTTC
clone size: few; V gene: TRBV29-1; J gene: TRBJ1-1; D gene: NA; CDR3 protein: CSVGFLMNTEAFF; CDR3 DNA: TGCAGCGTTGGTTTCCTTATGAACACTGAAGCTTTCTTT
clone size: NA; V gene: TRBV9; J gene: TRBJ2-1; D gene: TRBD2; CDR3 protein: CASSVALAGGGEQFF; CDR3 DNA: TGTGCCAGCAGCGTAGCGCTAGCGGGAGGAGGTGAGCAGTTCTTC
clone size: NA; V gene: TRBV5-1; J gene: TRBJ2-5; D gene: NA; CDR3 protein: CASSLVGGETQYF; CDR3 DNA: TGCGCCAGCAGCTTGGTAGGGGGAGAGACCCAGTACTTC
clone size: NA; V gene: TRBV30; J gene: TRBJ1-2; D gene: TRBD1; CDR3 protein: CAWIGGQGTYGYTF; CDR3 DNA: TGTGCCTGGATAGGCGGACAGGGAACCTATGGCTACACCTTC
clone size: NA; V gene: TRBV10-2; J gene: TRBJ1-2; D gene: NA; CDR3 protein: CASSEQDYGYTF; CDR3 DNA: TGCGCCAGCAGTGAGCAGGACTATGGCTACACCTTC
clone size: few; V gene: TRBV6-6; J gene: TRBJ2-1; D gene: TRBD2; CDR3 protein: CASKRGTSGIGNEQFF; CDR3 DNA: TGTGCCAGCAAGAGGGGGACTAGCGGGATTGGCAATGAGCAGTTCTTC
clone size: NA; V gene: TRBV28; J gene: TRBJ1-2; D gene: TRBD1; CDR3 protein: CASSGDRTNYGYTF; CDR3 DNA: TGTGCCAGCAGTGGGGACAGAACCAACTATGGCTACACCTTC
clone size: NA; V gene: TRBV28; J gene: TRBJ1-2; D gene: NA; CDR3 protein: CASSFGGVSGYTF; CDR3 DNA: TGTGCCAGCAGTTTTGGCGGGGTGAGCGGCTACACCTTC
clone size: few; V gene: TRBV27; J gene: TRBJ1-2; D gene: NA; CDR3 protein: CASSFHDRLGGYTF; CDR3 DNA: TGTGCCAGCAGTTTTCACGACAGGCTAGGGGGCTACACCTTC
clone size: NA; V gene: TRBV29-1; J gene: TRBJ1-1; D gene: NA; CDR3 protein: CRVNLNPEAFF; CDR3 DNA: TGCAGAGTTAACTTGAACCCTGAAGCTTTCTTT
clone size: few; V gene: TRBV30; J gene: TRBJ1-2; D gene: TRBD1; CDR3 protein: CAWSRDRSMSYGYTF; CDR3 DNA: TGTGCCTGGAGCCGGGACAGGAGCATGTCCTATGGCTACACCTTC
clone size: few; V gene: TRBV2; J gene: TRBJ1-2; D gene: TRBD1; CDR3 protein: CVSRDRGFGGYTF; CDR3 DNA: TGTGTCAGCAGGGACAGGGGGTTTGGTGGCTACACCTTC
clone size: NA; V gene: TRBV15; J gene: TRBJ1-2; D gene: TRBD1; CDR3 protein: CATSRALGQGYGYTF; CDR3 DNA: TGTGCCACCAGCAGAGCCCTTGGACAGGGCTATGGCTACACCTTC
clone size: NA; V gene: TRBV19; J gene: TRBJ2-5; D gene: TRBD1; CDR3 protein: CASSPNRGPGETQYF; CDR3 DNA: TGTGCCAGTAGTCCAAACAGGGGGCCGGGGGAGACCCAGTACTTC
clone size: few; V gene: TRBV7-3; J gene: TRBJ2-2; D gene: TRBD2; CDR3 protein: CASSPRSGRGDGELFF; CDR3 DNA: TGTGCCAGCAGCCCTCGTAGCGGGAGGGGCGACGGGGAGCTGTTTTTT
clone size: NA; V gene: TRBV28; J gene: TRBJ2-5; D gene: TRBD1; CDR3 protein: CASSLSGGPETQYF; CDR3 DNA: TGTGCCAGCAGTTTGTCAGGGGGCCCAGAGACCCAGTACTTC
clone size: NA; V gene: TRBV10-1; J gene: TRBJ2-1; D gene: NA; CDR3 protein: CASSASGQTNEQFF; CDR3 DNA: TGCGCCAGCAGTGCAAGCGGGCAGACCAATGAGCAGTTCTTC
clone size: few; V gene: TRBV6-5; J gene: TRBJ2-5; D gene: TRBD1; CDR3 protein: CASSYRGRETQYF; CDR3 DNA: TGTGCCAGCAGTTACAGGGGGCGGGAGACCCAGTACTTC
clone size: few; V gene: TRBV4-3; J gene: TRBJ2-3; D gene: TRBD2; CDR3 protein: CASSQGTSDTPDTQYF; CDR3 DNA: TGCGCCAGCAGCCAAGGGACTAGCGACACCCCAGATACGCAGTATTTT
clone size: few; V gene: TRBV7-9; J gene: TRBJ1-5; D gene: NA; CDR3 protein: CASSSQGNQPQHF; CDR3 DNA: TGTGCCAGCAGCTCGCAGGGCAATCAGCCCCAGCATTTT
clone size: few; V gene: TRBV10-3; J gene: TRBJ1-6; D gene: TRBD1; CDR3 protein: CAISELGQGGNSPLHF; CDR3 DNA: TGTGCCATCAGTGAGCTGGGACAGGGCGGTAATTCACCCCTCCACTTT
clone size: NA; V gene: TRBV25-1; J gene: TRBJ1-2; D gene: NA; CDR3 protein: CASSEAGWGYGYTF; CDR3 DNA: TGTGCCAGCAGTGAGGCGGGATGGGGTTATGGCTACACCTTC